The sequence of this T cell receptor (beta chain) was determined in a study of T cell repertoires in cytomegalovirus infection. About the study: In the study, CMV epitopes included recently identified HLA-C-restricted and well-studied HLA-B-restricted ones. A matching HLA type, together with CMV infection, was signaled by public TCR beta signatures. General observations from the study: Summed public TCR beta family frequency identified CMV carriers bearing the relevant HLA. Ex vivo responses were dominated by HLA-C-restricted CMV-specific TCR beta clonotypes.

TCRdb re-derived calls from the reads in MiXCR, one entry per CDR3 protein. Altogether around 430,000 distinct CDR3 sequences are present, more than 40% being singletons, with the ten largest covering about two fifths. This clonotype was seen a single time. Its matching antigen is unknown. The CDR3 has 15 amino acids. The germline CDR1 and CDR2 sequences are WNHNN and SYGVQD (reference sequence). J gave up 5 bases and V 3 bases, and 3 bases lay outside the gene matches. The material sequenced was cultured PBMCs, taken from culture after CMV antigen stimulation. This chain uses TRBV10-1 with TRBJ2-1; the match to TRBD2 covers 11 bases. This TCR derives from a human donor in good health (CMV status not recorded). Some clones in this sample may be carry-over from other donors' samples. The CDR3, as DNA: TGCGCCAGCAGTGACTTGACTAGCGGGGACAATGAGCAGTTCTTC. The encoded protein is CASSDLTSGDNEQFF.